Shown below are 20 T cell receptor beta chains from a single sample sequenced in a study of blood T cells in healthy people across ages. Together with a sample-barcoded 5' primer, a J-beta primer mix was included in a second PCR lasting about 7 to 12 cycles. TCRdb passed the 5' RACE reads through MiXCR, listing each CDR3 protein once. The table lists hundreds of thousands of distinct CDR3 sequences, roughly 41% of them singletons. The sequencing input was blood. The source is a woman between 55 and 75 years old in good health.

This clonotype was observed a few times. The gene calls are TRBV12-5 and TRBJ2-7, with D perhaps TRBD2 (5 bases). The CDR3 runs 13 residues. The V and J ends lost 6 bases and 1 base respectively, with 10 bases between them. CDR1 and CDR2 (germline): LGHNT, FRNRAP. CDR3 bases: TGTGCTAGTGGCCGAGGGCAGTCCTACGAGCAGTACTTC. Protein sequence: CASGRGQSYEQYF.

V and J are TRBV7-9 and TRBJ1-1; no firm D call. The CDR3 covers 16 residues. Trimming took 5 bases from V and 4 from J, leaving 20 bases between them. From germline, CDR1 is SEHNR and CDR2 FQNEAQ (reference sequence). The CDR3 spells CASSPRDGRRSTEAFF. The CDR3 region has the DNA TGTGCCAGCAGCCCACGAGACGGACGGAGGTCCACTGAAGCTTTCTTT.

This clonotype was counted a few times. The DNA of the CDR3 is TGTGCCAGCAGCCTAGAGAATGAAGCTTTCTTT. This translates into CASSLENEAFF. The chain joins TRBV12-3 or TRBV12-4 to TRBJ1-1, with D unclear. The V end was cut by 6 bases, the J end by 7 bases, with 9 bases between. This CDR3 has 11 amino acids.

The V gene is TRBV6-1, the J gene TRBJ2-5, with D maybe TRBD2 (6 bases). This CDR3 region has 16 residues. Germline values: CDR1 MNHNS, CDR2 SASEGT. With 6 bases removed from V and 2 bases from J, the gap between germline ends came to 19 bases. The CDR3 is CASREGSGVKQETQYF. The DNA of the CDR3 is TGTGCCAGCAGGGAGGGTAGCGGAGTCAAGCAAGAGACCCAGTACTTC.

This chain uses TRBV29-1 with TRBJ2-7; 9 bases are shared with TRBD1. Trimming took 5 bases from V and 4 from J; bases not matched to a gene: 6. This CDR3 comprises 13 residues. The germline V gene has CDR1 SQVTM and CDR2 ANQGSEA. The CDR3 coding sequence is TGCAGCGTTACCGGGACAGGGACGTACGAGCAGTACTTC. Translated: CSVTGTGTYEQYF.

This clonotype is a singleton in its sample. The CDR3 bases are TGTGCCAGCAGTTCATTCAGGAGGCGTGATGGCTACACCTTC. It yields the protein CASSSFRRRDGYTF. The chain joins TRBV12-3 or TRBV12-4 to TRBJ1-2; D not certain. V was shortened by 4 bases and J by 6 bases, with 15 bases between the two germline ends. The CDR3 extends over 14 amino acids.

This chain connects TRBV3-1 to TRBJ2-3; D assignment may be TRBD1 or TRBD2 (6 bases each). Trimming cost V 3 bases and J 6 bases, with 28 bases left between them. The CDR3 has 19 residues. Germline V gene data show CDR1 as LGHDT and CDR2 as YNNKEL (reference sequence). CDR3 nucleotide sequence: TGTGCCAGCAGCCATCGGACGAATAATTTAGAGGGGGAGGAGGATACGCAGTATTTT. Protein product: CASSHRTNNLEGEEDTQYF.

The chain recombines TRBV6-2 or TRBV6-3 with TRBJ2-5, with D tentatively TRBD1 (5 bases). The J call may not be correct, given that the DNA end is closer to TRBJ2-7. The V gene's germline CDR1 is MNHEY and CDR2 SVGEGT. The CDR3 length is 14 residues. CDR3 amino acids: CASSYPGKVNEQYF. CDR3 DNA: TGTGCCAGCAGTTACCCAGGGAAGGTAAACGAGCAGTACTTC.

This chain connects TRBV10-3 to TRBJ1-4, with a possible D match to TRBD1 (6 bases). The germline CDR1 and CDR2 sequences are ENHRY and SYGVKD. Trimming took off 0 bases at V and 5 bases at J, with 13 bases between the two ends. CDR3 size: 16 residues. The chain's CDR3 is CAISESTGRGNEKLFF. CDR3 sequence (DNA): TGTGCCATCAGTGAGTCGACGGGCAGGGGAAATGAAAAACTGTTTTTT.

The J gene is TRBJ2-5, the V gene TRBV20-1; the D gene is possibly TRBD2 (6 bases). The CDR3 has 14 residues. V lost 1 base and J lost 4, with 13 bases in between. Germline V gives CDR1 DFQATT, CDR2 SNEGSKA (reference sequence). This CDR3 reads CSARGPGVGETQYF. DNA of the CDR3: TGCAGTGCTAGAGGGCCGGGGGTCGGAGAGACCCAGTACTTC.

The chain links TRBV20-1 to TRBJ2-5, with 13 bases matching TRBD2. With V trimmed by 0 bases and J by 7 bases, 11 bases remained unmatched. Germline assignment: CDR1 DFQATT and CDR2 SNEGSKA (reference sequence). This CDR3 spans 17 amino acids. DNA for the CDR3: TGCAGTGCTAGAGATGGACTACTAGCGGGAGGGCCTGTGACCCAGTACTTC. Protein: CSARDGLLAGGPVTQYF.

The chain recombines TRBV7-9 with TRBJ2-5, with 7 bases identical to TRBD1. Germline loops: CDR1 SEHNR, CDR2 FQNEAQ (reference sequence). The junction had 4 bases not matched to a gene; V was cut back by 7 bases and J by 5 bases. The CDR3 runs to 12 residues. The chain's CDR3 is CASKGGWETQYF. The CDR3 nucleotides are TGTGCCAGCAAAGGGGGCTGGGAGACCCAGTACTTC. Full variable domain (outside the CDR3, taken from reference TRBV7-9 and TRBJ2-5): DTGVSQNPRHKITKRGQNVTFRCDPISEHNRLYWYRQTLGQGPEFLTYFQNEAQLEKSRLLSDRFSAERPKGSFSTLEIQRTEQGDSAMYLCASKGGWETQYFGPGTRLLVL.

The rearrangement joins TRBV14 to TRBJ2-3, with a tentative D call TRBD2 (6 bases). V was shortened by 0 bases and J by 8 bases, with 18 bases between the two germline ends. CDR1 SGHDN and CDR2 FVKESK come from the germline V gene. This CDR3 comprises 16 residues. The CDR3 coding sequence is TGTGCCAGCAGCCAAGAAACTACCTTCGGCGGGATTACGCAGTATTTT. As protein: CASSQETTFGGITQYF.

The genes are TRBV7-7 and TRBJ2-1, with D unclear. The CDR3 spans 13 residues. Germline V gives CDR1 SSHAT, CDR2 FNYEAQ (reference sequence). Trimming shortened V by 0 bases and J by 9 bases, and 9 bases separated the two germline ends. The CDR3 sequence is CASSLADVGEQFF. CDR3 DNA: TGTGCCAGCAGCTTAGCAGACGTCGGTGAGCAGTTCTTC.

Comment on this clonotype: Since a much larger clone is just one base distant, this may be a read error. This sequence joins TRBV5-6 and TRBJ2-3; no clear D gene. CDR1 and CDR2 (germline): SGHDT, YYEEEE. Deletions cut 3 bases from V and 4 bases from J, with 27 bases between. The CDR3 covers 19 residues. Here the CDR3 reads CASSSAVVQQETWADTQYF. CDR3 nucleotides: TGTGCCAGCAGCTCCGCGGTGGTCCAGCAGGAGACCTGGGCAGATACGCAGTATTTT.

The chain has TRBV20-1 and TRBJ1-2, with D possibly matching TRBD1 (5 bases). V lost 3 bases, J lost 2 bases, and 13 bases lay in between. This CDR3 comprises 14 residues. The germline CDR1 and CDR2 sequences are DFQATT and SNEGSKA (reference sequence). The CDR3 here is CSARSPTVNYGYTF. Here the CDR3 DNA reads TGCAGTGCTAGGAGTCCGACAGTCAACTATGGCTACACCTTC.

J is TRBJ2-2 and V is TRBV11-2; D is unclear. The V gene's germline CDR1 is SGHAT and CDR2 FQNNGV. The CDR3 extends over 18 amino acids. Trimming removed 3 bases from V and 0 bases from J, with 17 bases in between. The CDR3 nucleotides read TGTGCCAGCAGCTTCTTAGCTGGCGGTTACACGAACACCGGGGAGCTGTTTTTT. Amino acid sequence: CASSFLAGGYTNTGELFF.

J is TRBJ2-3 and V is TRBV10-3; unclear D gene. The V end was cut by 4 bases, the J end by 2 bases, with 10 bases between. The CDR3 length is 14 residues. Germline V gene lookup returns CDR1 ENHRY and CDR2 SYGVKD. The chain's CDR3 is CAISGSSTTDTQYF. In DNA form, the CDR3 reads TGTGCCATCAGTGGGTCGTCGACCACAGATACGCAGTATTTT.

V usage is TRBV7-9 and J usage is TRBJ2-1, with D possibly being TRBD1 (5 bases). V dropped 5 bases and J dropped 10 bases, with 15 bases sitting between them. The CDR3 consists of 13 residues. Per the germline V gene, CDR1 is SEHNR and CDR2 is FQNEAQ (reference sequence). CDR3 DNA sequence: TGTGCCAGCAGCCTCCGGACACACGAGGAGCAGTTCTTC. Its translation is CASSLRTHEEQFF. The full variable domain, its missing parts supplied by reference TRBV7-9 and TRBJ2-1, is DTGVSQNPRHKITKRGQNVTFRCDPISEHNRLYWYRQTLGQGPEFLTYFQNEAQLEKSRLLSDRFSAERPKGSFSTLEIQRTEQGDSAMYLCASSLRTHEEQFFGPGTRLTVL.

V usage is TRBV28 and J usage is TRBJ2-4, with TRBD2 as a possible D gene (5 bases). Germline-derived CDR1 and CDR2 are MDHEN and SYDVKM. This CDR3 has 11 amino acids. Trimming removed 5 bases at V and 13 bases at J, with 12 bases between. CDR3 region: CASSSLRGQYF. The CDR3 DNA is TGTGCCAGCAGTAGTTTACGAGGGCAGTACTTC.